The present T cell receptor (beta chain) was sequenced within a study of blood T cells in healthy people across ages. The authors ran a second PCR of about 7 to 11 cycles using a sample-barcoded 5' primer and a J-beta primer mix. TCRdb recomputed calls from the 5' RACE reads with MiXCR, one row per CDR3 protein. The repertoire has fewer than 700,000 distinct CDR3 sequences, around half of them found once; the top ten carry about 22%. The germline gives CDR1 DFQATT, CDR2 SNEGSKA (reference sequence). With 6 bases removed from V and 2 bases from J, the gap between germline ends came to 15 bases. The CDR3 length is 14 residues.

Sequenced material: blood. The V gene is TRBV20-1, the J gene TRBJ2-3, with D possibly TRBD2 on 5 matching bases. The sequence came from a man older than 75 in good health. CDR3 in amino acids: CSAPGIAATDTQYF. The CDR3 nucleotides read TGCAGTGCCCCGGGAATAGCTGCCACAGATACGCAGTATTTT.